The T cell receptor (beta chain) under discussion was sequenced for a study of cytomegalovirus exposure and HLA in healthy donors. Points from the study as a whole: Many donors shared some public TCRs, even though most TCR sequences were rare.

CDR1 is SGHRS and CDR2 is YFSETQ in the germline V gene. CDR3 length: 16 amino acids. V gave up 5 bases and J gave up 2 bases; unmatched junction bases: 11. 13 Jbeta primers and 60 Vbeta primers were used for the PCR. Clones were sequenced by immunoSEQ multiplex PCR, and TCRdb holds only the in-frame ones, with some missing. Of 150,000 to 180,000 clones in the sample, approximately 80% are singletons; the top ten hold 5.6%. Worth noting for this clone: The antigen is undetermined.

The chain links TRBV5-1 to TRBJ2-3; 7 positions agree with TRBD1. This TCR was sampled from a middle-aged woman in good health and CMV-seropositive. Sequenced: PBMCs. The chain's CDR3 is CASRSGHGTDTDTQYF. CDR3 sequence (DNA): TGCGCCAGCAGGTCCGGGCATGGGACAGACACAGATACGCAGTATTTT.